This TCR beta chain was found in a study of T-cell reconstitution after alpha-beta-depleted transplantation in children. Worth noting for this clonotype: Its specificity is unknown.

Study-wide findings and caveats: The origin of high day-60 TCRbeta diversity in some patients lay in surviving recipient T cells and thymic progenitors. Diversity and T-cell counts at one year after transplant derived mostly from new T cells. Reportedly, alpha-beta T cells present about two months post-transplant originated from several hundred expanded clones of graft origin.

CDR1 and CDR2 from the germline V gene are MNHNS and SASEGT. The length of the CDR3 is 13 residues. Trimming shortened V by 7 bases and J by 4 bases, and 10 bases separated the two germline ends. Unique molecular identifiers were used in preparing the TCRbeta library. Via MiXCR, TCRdb re-called the PCR reads, giving one row per CDR3 protein. The repertoire holds 550,000 to 800,000 distinct CDR3 sequences, with less than 15% as singletons. This receptor was taken from a girl aged 2-10 years with congenital amegakaryocytic thrombocytopenia, due to receive a stem cell transplant. V usage is TRBV6-1 and J usage is TRBJ2-2; no reliable D call. The sequencing used PBMCs, collected before TCRalphabeta/CD19-depleted stem cell transplant. DNA for the CDR3: TGTGCCAGCAATCCCAGCCGCACCGGGGAGCTGTTTTTT. Translating it yields CASNPSRTGELFF.